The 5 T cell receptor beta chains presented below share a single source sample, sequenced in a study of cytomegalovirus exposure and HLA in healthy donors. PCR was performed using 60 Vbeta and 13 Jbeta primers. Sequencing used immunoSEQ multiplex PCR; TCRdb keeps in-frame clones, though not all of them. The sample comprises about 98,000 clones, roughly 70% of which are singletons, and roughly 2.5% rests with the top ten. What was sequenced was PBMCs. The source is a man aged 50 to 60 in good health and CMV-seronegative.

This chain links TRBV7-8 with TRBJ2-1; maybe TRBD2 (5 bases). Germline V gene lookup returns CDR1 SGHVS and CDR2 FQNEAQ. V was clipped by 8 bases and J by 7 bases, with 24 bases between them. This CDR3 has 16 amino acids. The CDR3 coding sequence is TGTGCCAGCTATTGGAACTCCCGGGATGTATTTAATGAGCAGTTCTTC. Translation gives CASYWNSRDVFNEQFF.

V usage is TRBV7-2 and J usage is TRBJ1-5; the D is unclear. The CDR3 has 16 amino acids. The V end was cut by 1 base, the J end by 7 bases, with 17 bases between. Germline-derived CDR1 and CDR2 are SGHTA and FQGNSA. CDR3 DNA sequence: TGTGCCAGCAGCTTAGTTAGCCGCGGGAGGCGGCAGCCCCAGCATTTT. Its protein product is CASSLVSRGRRQPQHF.

The CDR3 sequence: CASKRDRQNTEAFF. The CDR3 DNA sequence: TGTGCCAGCAAAAGGGACAGGCAGAACACTGAAGCTTTCTTT. The V call is TRBV2, the J call TRBJ1-1; TRBD1 agrees at 8 bases. The germline gives CDR1 SNHLY, CDR2 FYNNEI. J was trimmed by 1 base and V by 7 bases; bases with no gene match: 5. The length of the CDR3 is 14 residues.

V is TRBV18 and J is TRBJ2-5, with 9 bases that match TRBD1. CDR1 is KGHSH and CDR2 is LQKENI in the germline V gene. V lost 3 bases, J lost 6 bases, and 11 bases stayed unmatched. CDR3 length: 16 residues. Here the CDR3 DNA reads TGTGCCAGCTCACCGTTAGACAGGGGGGACAAGCAGACCCAGTACTTC. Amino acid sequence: CASSPLDRGDKQTQYF. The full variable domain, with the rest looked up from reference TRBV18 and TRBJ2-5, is NAGVMQNPRHLVRRRGQEARLRCSPMKGHSHVYWYRQLPEEGLKFMVYLQKENIIDESGMPKERFSAEFPKEGPSILRIQQVVRGDSAAYFCASSPLDRGDKQTQYFGPGTRLLVL.

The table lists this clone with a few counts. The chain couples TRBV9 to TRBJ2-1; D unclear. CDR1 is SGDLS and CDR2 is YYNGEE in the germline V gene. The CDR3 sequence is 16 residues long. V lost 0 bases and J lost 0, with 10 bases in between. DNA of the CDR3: TGTGCCAGCAGCGTAGATGTCCGGGTCTCCTACAATGAGCAGTTCTTC. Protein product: CASSVDVRVSYNEQFF.